The clone carrying this T cell receptor (beta chain) was observed at least ten times. This specimen comes from a study of blood T cell repertoires in COVID-19. V lost 5 bases, J lost 1 base, and 9 bases lay in between. Germline values: CDR1 KGHSH, CDR2 LQKENI. The CDR3 spans 13 residues. This table comes from immunoSEQ multiplex PCR, and its TCRdb copy is limited to in-frame clones, with some not included. The repertoire holds about 200,000 clones, with approximately 82% as singletons. The chain has TRBV18 and TRBJ2-7, with a possible D match to TRBD1 (5 bases). The receptor was isolated from a woman in her sixties or seventies with acute COVID-19. The source material was PBMCs or T cells enriched from blood (not recorded which). CDR3 DNA: TGTGCCAGCTCAACGACAGATTCCTACGAGCAGTACGTC. This sequence encodes CASSTTDSYEQYV.